This T cell receptor (beta chain) is drawn from a study of blood T cell repertoires in COVID-19. As for the study in general: Sources were T cells, B-cell-depleted T cells, or PBMCs; the material itself was cDNA or gDNA.

Assay: immunoSEQ multiplex PCR; the TCRdb copy retains only in-frame clones and omits some. The table includes 320,000 or so clones, 85% detected once. Participants spanned ages about 18 to 90 years and resided in 20 to 30 US areas. Participants' reported clinical history set cohort assignment. CDR3 length equals 14 residues. Germline CDR1 SGHTA, CDR2 FQGNSA. Deletions cut 5 bases from V and 2 bases from J, with 13 bases between. The chain combines TRBV7-2 with TRBJ2-7, with D tentatively TRBD1 (6 bases). Sequenced: PBMCs or T cells enriched from blood (not recorded which). The source of this sequence is a woman in her 30s who had been exposed to COVID-19. CDR3 in amino acids: CASSPGQIPYEQYF. The CDR3 nucleotides are TGTGCCAGCAGCCCTGGACAGATCCCCTACGAGCAGTACTTC.